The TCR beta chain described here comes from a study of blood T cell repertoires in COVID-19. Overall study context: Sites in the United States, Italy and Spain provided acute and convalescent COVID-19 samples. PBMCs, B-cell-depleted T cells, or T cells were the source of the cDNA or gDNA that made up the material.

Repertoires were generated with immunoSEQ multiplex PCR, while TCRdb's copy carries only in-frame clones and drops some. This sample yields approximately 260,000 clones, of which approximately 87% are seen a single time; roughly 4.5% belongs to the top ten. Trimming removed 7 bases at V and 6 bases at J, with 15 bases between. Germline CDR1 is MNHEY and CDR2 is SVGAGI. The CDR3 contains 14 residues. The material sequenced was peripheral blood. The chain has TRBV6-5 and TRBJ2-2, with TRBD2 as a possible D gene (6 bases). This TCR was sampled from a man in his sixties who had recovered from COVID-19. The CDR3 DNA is TGTGCCAGCACCGGTCTGGGAGGACCCGGGGAGCTGTTTTTT. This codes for CASTGLGGPGELFF.